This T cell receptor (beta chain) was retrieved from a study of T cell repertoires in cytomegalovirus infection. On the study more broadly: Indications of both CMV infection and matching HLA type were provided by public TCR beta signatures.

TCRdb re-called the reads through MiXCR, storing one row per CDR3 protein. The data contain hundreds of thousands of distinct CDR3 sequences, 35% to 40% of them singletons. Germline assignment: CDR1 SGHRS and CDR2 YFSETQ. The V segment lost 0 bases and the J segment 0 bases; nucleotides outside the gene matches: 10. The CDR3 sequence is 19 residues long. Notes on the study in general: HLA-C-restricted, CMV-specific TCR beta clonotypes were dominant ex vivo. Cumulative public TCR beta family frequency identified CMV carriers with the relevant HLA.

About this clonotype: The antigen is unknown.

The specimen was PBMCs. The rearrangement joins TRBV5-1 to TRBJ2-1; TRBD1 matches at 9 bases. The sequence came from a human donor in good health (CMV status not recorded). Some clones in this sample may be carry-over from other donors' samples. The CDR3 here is CASSLAGGQGRGSYNEQFF. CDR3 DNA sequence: TGCGCCAGCAGCTTGGCCGGGGGACAGGGTCGGGGCTCCTACAATGAGCAGTTCTTC.